These 13 T cell receptor beta chains originate from one sample sequenced in a study of vaccination effects on CD4 cells after COVID-19. Using viral peptide pools, the ViraFEST assay grew out antigen-specific CD4+ T cells prior to sequencing. Once cultured for roughly ten days, the cells underwent separation to obtain CD4+ T cells. Vaccination of participants consisted of two doses of either the BNT162b2 or mRNA-1273 vaccine. Antigens for these TCRs are unknown. The method was immunoSEQ multiplex PCR; TCRdb's version includes in-frame clones alone and lacks a portion of them. The data show more than 13,000 clones, about 75% seen once. The specimen comprised CD4+ T cells from PBMCs cultured with HCoV-NL63 spike peptides, sampled after COVID-19 vaccination. These receptors came from a human donor who received a COVID-19 vaccine.

The rearrangement links TRBV3-1 (or the pseudogene TRBV3-2) to TRBJ1-6; D uncertain. Germline assignment: CDR1 LGHDT and CDR2 YNNKEL (reference sequence). V was pared by 5 bases and J by 6 bases, with 23 bases between. This CDR3 comprises 18 residues. The CDR3: CASSALFPISYINSPLHF. CDR3 DNA sequence: TGTGCCAGCAGCGCTTTATTTCCCATTTCATACATTAATTCACCCCTCCACTTT.

The chain recombines TRBV9 with TRBJ2-1; TRBD2 matches at 12 bases. Unmatched junction bases numbered 6, after V lost 0 bases and J lost 8 bases. Germline V CDR1 and CDR2: SGDLS, YYNGEE. CDR3 length equals 16 residues. In DNA form, the CDR3 reads TGTGCCAGCAGCGTAGGTCCTAGCGGGGGGGCATATGAGCAGTTCTTC. It codes for CASSVGPSGGAYEQFF.

In its sample, this clone was seen once. The V call is TRBV3-1 (or the pseudogene TRBV3-2), the J call TRBJ2-1; a possible D gene is TRBD1 (6 bases). V dropped 3 bases and J dropped 10 bases, with 13 bases sitting between them. This CDR3 has 13 residues. Germline CDR1 reads LGHDT; CDR2 reads YNNKEL (reference sequence). In nucleotides, the CDR3 is TGTGCCAGCAGCCAGCGCCGCCAGGGGGAGCAGTTCTTC. Translating gives CASSQRRQGEQFF.

V usage is TRBV7-2 and J usage is TRBJ1-2; 8 nucleotides match TRBD1. The V gene's germline CDR1 is SGHTA and CDR2 FQGNSA. Trimming removed 5 bases from V and 2 bases from J; junction bases left unmatched: 4. The CDR3 covers 14 residues. Here the CDR3 DNA reads TGTGCCAGCAGCGCCCGACAGGGGAACTATGGCTACACCTTC. The encoded protein is CASSARQGNYGYTF.

V and J are TRBV19 and TRBJ2-1, with D uncertain. Trimming took 6 bases from V and 7 from J, leaving 13 bases between them. Per the germline V gene, CDR1 is LNHDA and CDR2 is SQIVND (reference sequence). The CDR3 contains 13 residues. CDR3 amino acids: CASSVTPWNEQFF. As DNA, the CDR3 is TGTGCCAGTAGCGTTACCCCCTGGAATGAGCAGTTCTTC.

Only a few counts were recorded for this clone. CDR3 region: CASSLQGQGPLHF. The CDR3 nucleotides are TGTGCCAGCAGTCTCCAGGGACAGGGACCCCTCCACTTT. The J gene is TRBJ1-6, the V gene TRBV2; TRBD1 matches at 9 bases. The ends lost 5 bases at V and 12 bases at J; junction bases unmatched: 5. The CDR3 has 13 amino acids. CDR1 and CDR2 (germline): SNHLY, FYNNEI.

The V and J genes are TRBV28 and TRBJ1-4, with D possibly TRBD1 on 5 matching bases. Germline CDR1 reads MDHEN; CDR2 reads SYDVKM. The CDR3 totals 15 residues. Deletions cut 7 bases from V and 8 bases from J, with 20 bases between. The CDR3 DNA sequence: TGTGCCAGCAAGATCGGAGGGGCAGGGAAAGAAAAACTGTTTTTT. Protein sequence: CASKIGGAGKEKLFF.

The chain joins TRBV25-1 to TRBJ1-4, with TRBD1 matching 7 bases. The CDR3 is 14 amino acids. The germline gives CDR1 MGHDK, CDR2 SYGVNS. J lost 4 bases, V lost 6 bases, and 5 bases had no gene match. CDR3 bases: TGTGCCAGCAGGAGGGGACAGATTAATGAAAAACTGTTTTTT. Translated: CASRRGQINEKLFF.

This chain connects TRBV10-3 to TRBJ2-3, with 8 bases matching TRBD1. The J segment lost 4 bases and the V segment lost 7 bases, leaving 7 bases of the junction unmatched. Germline CDR1 and CDR2: ENHRY and SYGVKD. The CDR3 is 14 amino acids. The CDR3 reads CAITRTGSSDTQYF. The CDR3, as DNA: TGTGCCATCACTAGGACAGGGAGCTCAGATACGCAGTATTTT.

This chain links TRBV6-1 with TRBJ2-2; no reliable D call. Trimming removed 1 base at V and 7 bases at J, with 1 base between. From germline, CDR1 is MNHNS and CDR2 SASEGT. This CDR3 is 11 amino acids long. The chain's CDR3 is CASSEVGELFF. The CDR3, as DNA: TGTGCCAGCAGTGAAGTCGGGGAGCTGTTTTTT.

This clone was seen a few times. V usage is TRBV7-9 and J usage is TRBJ2-1; no reliable D call. V was cut by 0 bases and J by 4 bases, with 4 bases left in between. Germline-derived CDR1 and CDR2 are SEHNR and FQNEAQ (reference sequence). CDR3 size: 13 residues. CDR3 loop: CASSLATYNEQFF. CDR3 DNA sequence: TGTGCCAGCAGCTTAGCGACTTACAATGAGCAGTTCTTC.

V is TRBV7-2 and J is TRBJ2-3; no firm D call. CDR1 is SGHTA, CDR2 FQGNSA, per germline. V gave up 5 bases and J gave up 0 bases, with 9 bases separating them. The CDR3 sequence is 14 residues long. CDR3 DNA sequence: TGTGCCAGCAGCCAAACTTCTAGCACAGATACGCAGTATTTT. Translated: CASSQTSSTDTQYF.

J is TRBJ2-7 and V is TRBV28; 14 nucleotides line up with TRBD2. The trim removed 4 bases at V and 1 base at J, leaving 6 bases unmatched. Germline CDR1 is MDHEN and CDR2 is SYDVKM. The CDR3 sequence is 17 residues long. The chain's CDR3 is CASSSTSGREHSYEQYF. DNA for the CDR3: TGTGCCAGCAGTTCGACTAGCGGGAGGGAACATTCCTACGAGCAGTACTTC.